The 21 T cell receptor beta chains given below trace back to one sample, sequenced in a study of blood T cell repertoires in COVID-19. Assay used: immunoSEQ multiplex PCR; TCRdb lists only in-frame clones, some missing. The data contain 490,000 or so clones, around 87% of them singletons. Sequences were obtained from PBMCs or T cells enriched from blood (not recorded which). These receptors all come from a woman between 35 and 50 years old who had recovered from COVID-19.

The V gene is TRBV3-1 (or the pseudogene TRBV3-2), the J gene TRBJ1-5; 7 bases fit TRBD1. From germline, CDR1 is LGHDT and CDR2 YNNKEL (reference sequence). Trimming at V came to 4 bases and at J to 0 bases, leaving 6 bases not matched to a gene. The CDR3 is 16 residues long. Here the CDR3 reads CASSRGTVDSNQPQHF. The DNA of the CDR3 is TGTGCCAGCAGCCGGGGGACAGTCGATAGCAATCAGCCCCAGCATTTT.

The genes are TRBV27 and TRBJ1-1; 11 nucleotides match TRBD1. Germline values: CDR1 MNHEY, CDR2 SMNVEV (reference sequence). This CDR3 comprises 16 residues. Trimming cost V 2 bases and J 0 bases; bases outside gene matches: 2. The CDR3 sequence: CASSLGQGALNTEAFF. Here the CDR3 DNA reads TGTGCCAGCAGTTTAGGACAGGGGGCTTTGAACACTGAAGCTTTCTTT.

The genes are TRBV5-1 and TRBJ1-2; TRBD1 agrees at 8 bases. The CDR3 runs to 15 residues. With V trimmed by 3 bases and J by 0 bases, 4 bases remained unmatched. The germline gives CDR1 SGHRS, CDR2 YFSETQ. The chain's CDR3 is CASSSGQATNYGYTF. In DNA, the CDR3 is TGCGCCAGCAGCTCGGGACAGGCCACTAACTATGGCTACACCTTC.

This chain uses TRBV10-3 with TRBJ1-1; 11 bases line up with TRBD1. Looked up from germline, CDR1 is ENHRY and CDR2 is SYGVKD. J lost 6 bases, V lost 10 bases, and 10 bases had no gene match. The CDR3 runs to 14 residues. CDR3 residues: CATQTRTGGPEAFF. CDR3 bases: TGTGCCACGCAGACGAGGACAGGGGGCCCTGAAGCTTTCTTT.

This chain uses TRBV19 with TRBJ2-7, with TRBD1 matching 7 bases. This CDR3 has 12 residues. V was clipped by 6 bases and J by 6 bases; unmatched bases: 5. Germline lookup yields CDR1 LNHDA and CDR2 SQIVND (reference sequence). This CDR3 is CASRGTAREQYF. DNA for the CDR3: TGTGCCAGTAGGGGGACAGCGCGCGAGCAGTACTTC.

J is TRBJ1-1 and V is TRBV15; 8 nucleotides line up with TRBD1. J lost 8 bases, V lost 3 bases, and 8 bases had no gene match. Germline values: CDR1 LNHNV, CDR2 YYDKDF (reference sequence). The CDR3 runs 14 residues. CDR3 region: CATSSPRTGSEAFF. CDR3 nucleotide sequence: TGTGCCACCAGCAGCCCAAGGACAGGGTCAGAAGCTTTCTTT.

The V call is TRBV6-5, the J call TRBJ2-3, with a possible D match to TRBD2 (6 bases). V was cut by 6 bases and J by 3 bases, with 13 bases left in between. CDR1 and CDR2 from the germline V gene are MNHEY and SVGAGI. The CDR3 is 14 amino acids. Here the CDR3 reads CASSHGSGTDTQYF. CDR3 DNA sequence: TGTGCCAGCAGCCACGGGAGCGGGACAGATACGCAGTATTTT.

The V call is TRBV24-1, the J call TRBJ1-2; 12 positions match TRBD1. This CDR3 has 17 residues. Germline assignment: CDR1 KGHDR and CDR2 SFDVKD. J lost 6 bases, V lost 5 bases, and 12 bases had no gene match. CDR3 region: CATSGTGTGGASDGYTF. CDR3 DNA sequence: TGTGCCACCAGTGGAACCGGGACAGGGGGCGCGTCAGATGGCTACACCTTC.

The genes are TRBV9 and TRBJ1-4, with D uncertain. Germline loops: CDR1 SGDLS, CDR2 YYNGEE. The CDR3 has 13 residues. The ends were cut back, 7 bases at V and 0 bases at J, with 7 bases in the middle. The DNA for the CDR3 is TGTGCCAGCGGCACGTCAACTAATGAAAAACTGTTTTTT. Translated, it gives CASGTSTNEKLFF.

The J gene is TRBJ2-3, the V gene TRBV7-2; TRBD2 aligns across 7 bases. Germline V CDR1 and CDR2: SGHTA, FQGNSA. After removal of 2 bases from V and 5 bases from J, the junction contained 4 bases not matched to a gene. The CDR3 is 14 amino acids. The CDR3 DNA follows: TGTGCCAGCAGCTTATCGAGCGGGAAAGATACGCAGTATTTT. Residues: CASSLSSGKDTQYF.

This clone was picked up one time. This chain links TRBV11-3 with TRBJ2-1; D possibly corresponds to TRBD2 (5 bases). The germline CDR1 and CDR2 sequences are SGHNT and YENEEA. The CDR3 sequence is 14 residues long. Trimming took 5 bases from V and 3 from J, leaving 11 bases between them. The CDR3 DNA is TGTGCCAGCAGCCCCACCGGGAACTACAATGAGCAGTTCTTC. Translation: CASSPTGNYNEQFF.

V usage is TRBV27 and J usage is TRBJ2-3, with TRBD2 matching 11 bases. Per the germline V gene, CDR1 is MNHEY and CDR2 is SMNVEV (reference sequence). The CDR3 consists of 17 residues. V dropped 5 bases and J dropped 5; count of bases not matched to a gene: 12. CDR3 DNA sequence: TGTGCCAGCAGTCGATTTAGCGGGAGGGCCTGGGAAGATACGCAGTATTTT. This gives the protein CASSRFSGRAWEDTQYF.

This chain links TRBV3-1 (or the pseudogene TRBV3-2) with TRBJ2-2, with 8 bases matching TRBD1. The germline gives CDR1 LGHDT, CDR2 YNNKEL (reference sequence). The CDR3 runs to 16 residues. The V and J ends lost 7 bases and 0 bases, in that order; junction bases with no gene match: 7. CDR3 loop: CASTPGGGSNTGELFF. DNA for the CDR3: TGTGCCAGCACCCCAGGGGGCGGTTCGAACACCGGGGAGCTGTTTTTT.

The chain is built from TRBV11-2 and TRBJ1-1; 7 bases fit TRBD1. The CDR3 spans 16 residues. The germline CDR1 and CDR2 sequences are SGHAT and FQNNGV. J gave up 1 base and V 1 base, and 6 bases lay outside the gene matches. As DNA, the CDR3 is TGTGCCAGCAGCTTAGTCACCGGGACAGCGAACACTGAAGCTTTCTTT. It codes for CASSLVTGTANTEAFF.

This clone was found once. The rearrangement links TRBV11-2 to TRBJ1-5, with D unresolved. Trimming pared 1 base from V and 6 bases from J, leaving 10 bases between. CDR1 is SGHAT, CDR2 FQNNGV, per germline. There are 14 residues in the CDR3. The CDR3 spells CASSLVAGSQPQHF. The CDR3 coding sequence is TGTGCCAGCAGCTTAGTAGCGGGGAGTCAGCCCCAGCATTTT.

This clone was found once. This chain links TRBV10-3 with TRBJ2-3; D might be TRBD2 (6 bases). Germline-derived CDR1 and CDR2 are ENHRY and SYGVKD. This CDR3 spans 13 amino acids. The germline V and J ends were trimmed by 10 bases and 2 bases, with 13 bases remaining between them. The CDR3 region is CATTSLDTDTQYF. The CDR3 region has the DNA TGTGCCACCACTAGCCTTGACACAGATACGCAGTATTTT.

The V gene is TRBV2, the J gene TRBJ2-7; weak D call: TRBD1 (6 bases). This CDR3 comprises 14 residues. Germline V gives CDR1 SNHLY, CDR2 FYNNEI. With 3 bases removed from V and 0 bases from J, the gap between germline ends came to 9 bases. Written as DNA, the CDR3 is TGTGCCAGCAGTGACAGGGGTCTCTCCTACGAGCAGTACTTC. Residues: CASSDRGLSYEQYF.

This clone has just one count. CDR3 protein: CASSQEWRETQYF. The CDR3 nucleotides are TGTGCCAGCAGCCAAGAATGGAGAGAGACCCAGTACTTC. The chain combines TRBV3-1 (or the pseudogene TRBV3-2) with TRBJ2-5; no firm D call. Trimming stripped 0 bases from V and 4 bases from J, with 6 bases between. The germline CDR1 and CDR2 sequences are LGHDT and YNNKEL (reference sequence). CDR3 length: 13 amino acids.

This chain connects TRBV6-2 or TRBV6-3 to TRBJ2-2; 10 bases match TRBD1. The CDR3 runs 14 residues. Germline V gene data show CDR1 as MNHEY and CDR2 as SVGEGT. After removal of 5 bases from V and 6 bases from J, the junction contained 3 bases not matched to a gene. This chain's CDR3 is CASSRTGGPGELFF. In DNA form, the CDR3 reads TGTGCCAGCAGTCGGACAGGGGGTCCCGGGGAGCTGTTTTTT.

V gene TRBV5-1 combines with J gene TRBJ1-1; 9 positions match TRBD1. With 4 bases clipped from V and 6 bases from J, the junction kept 13 bases outside the gene matches. The CDR3 has 16 amino acids. The germline CDR1 and CDR2 sequences are SGHRS and YFSETQ. CDR3 protein: CASSVRTGDAIAEAFF. The CDR3 nucleotides are TGCGCCAGCAGCGTACGGACAGGGGATGCCATTGCTGAAGCTTTCTTT.

The chain links TRBV27 to TRBJ2-7; 7 bases align to TRBD1. The CDR3 consists of 14 residues. Germline V CDR1 and CDR2: MNHEY, SMNVEV (reference sequence). The trim removed 2 bases at V and 4 bases at J, leaving 5 bases unmatched. For the CDR3, the DNA is TGTGCCAGCAGTTTAAGGGACAGTGCATACGAGCAGTACTTC. Translated, it gives CASSLRDSAYEQYF.